This T cell receptor (beta chain) is from a study of T cell changes during pregnancy in multiple sclerosis. Profiled with immunoSEQ multiplex PCR; TCRdb holds only in-frame clones, not every one. The data show approximately 74,000 clones, with over 80% seen just once and approximately 2.1% held by the top ten. The germline gives CDR1 SQVTM, CDR2 ANQGSEA. V was shortened by 7 bases and J by 0 bases, with 9 bases between the two germline ends. The CDR3 runs 12 residues. The sequencing used peripheral blood, collected before pregnancy. The chain couples TRBV29-1 to TRBJ1-1, with D unresolved. This clonotype was sampled from a female donor with multiple sclerosis, enrolled in a pregnancy study. Here the CDR3 reads CSGGGMNTEAFF. The CDR3 coding sequence is TGCAGCGGGGGAGGGATGAACACTGAAGCTTTCTTT. The entire variable domain, with the rest obtained from reference TRBV29-1 and TRBJ1-1, is as follows: SAVISQKPSRDICQRGTSLTIQCQVDSQVTMMFWYRQQPGQSLTLIATANQGSEATYESGFVIDKFPISRPNLTFSTLTVSNMSPEDSSIYLCSGGGMNTEAFFGQGTRLTVV.